This T cell receptor beta chain was obtained from a study of cytomegalovirus exposure and HLA in healthy donors. Primers for the PCR totalled 60 Vbeta and 13 Jbeta. TCRdb keeps only in-frame clones here, not all; method: immunoSEQ multiplex PCR. This listing includes over 50,000 clones. The sequence came from a man aged 45-65 years in good health and CMV-seropositive. Sequenced material: PBMCs.

The CDR3 coding sequence is TGTGCCAGTAGGTGGACGGGGGGAACTAGCACAGATACGCAGTATTTT. Translating gives CASRWTGGTSTDTQYF. The chain has TRBV19 and TRBJ2-3; the match to TRBD2 covers 7 bases. V lost 6 bases and J lost 0; bases outside the gene matches: 9. Germline V gene data show CDR1 as LNHDA and CDR2 as SQIVND (reference sequence). CDR3 size: 16 residues.